This paragraph covers one T cell receptor (beta chain) sequence. The data stem from a study of human CD8 memory T cell subsets. The germline CDR1 and CDR2 sequences are MNHNY and SVGAGI (reference sequence). CDR3 length: 15 residues. Making the TCR beta libraries relied on UMI-labeled 5' RACE. Reprocessing the 5' RACE reads, TCRdb reports a single entry for every CDR3 protein and omits DNA. The repertoire table contains approximately 7,000 distinct CDR3 sequences. This sequence was found in a human donor in good health. Material for sequencing was CD8+ stem-like memory T cells (TSCM and TCM) sorted from PBMCs. Regarding subset: stem-like memory CD8 T cells (TSTEM), CCR7+ PD-1- TIGIT-. The chain is built from TRBV6-6 and TRBJ2-3; lacking DNA, the TRBD2 call made by TCRdb goes unchecked. CDR3 region: CASSYSRPAGDTQYF.